This T cell receptor beta chain was documented in a study of T cell clonality in common variable immunodeficiency (dated by TCRdb to the mid-2010s). On the study overall, not on this receptor specifically: Healthy controls shared more TCRbeta clones with each other than CVID subjects shared among themselves (p < 0.0001). Correlations of repertoire features with clinical complications were constrained by heterogeneity among patients within the CVID cohort. It was noted by the authors that sequencing of the repertoires of T cell subpopulations would be needed to clarify the cause of the increased clonality in CVID. CVID TCRbeta sequences reportedly showed fewer deletions and N-nucleotide insertions and lacked highly modified clones with 13 or more V deletions. Despite equal DNA input, controls averaged roughly 80,000 unique sequences per sample versus 30,000 to 40,000 in CVID samples. Compared with healthy controls, CVID subjects showed increased TCRbeta clonality (t-test p = 0.018), a feature most characteristic of about a third of subjects.

For this chain, trimming is 5 bases at the V end and 0 bases at the J end, and the number of junction bases without a gene match is 3. From its cysteine to its phenylalanine, the CDR3 spans 15 amino acids. Sequencing covers 36 bases of the CDR3, shown here with the frame starting at base 1. Per the germline V gene, SGHTA is the CDR1 and FQGNSA is the CDR2. Most CVID patients and most healthy controls were of Caucasian heritage. Heparinized peripheral whole blood samples of about 5 to 8.5 ml were collected from each donor. Genomic DNA from adults with common variable immune deficiency (CVID) and from healthy adult controls was used to sequence TCRbeta CDR3 repertoires. A total of some 22 healthy adult volunteers (about 12 female and approximately 10 male; age range roughly 23 to 75 years, mean age around 35) were included in the control group. To isolate peripheral blood mononuclear cells, diluted blood was subjected to density centrifugation over Hypaque 1077 or Ficoll-Paque. Unsorted mononuclear cells served as the source of genomic DNA, which was extracted either by Qiagen column purification or by a centrifugation-based method.

This clone was found many times. Its antigen has not been determined. Read data end 3 residues before the CDR3 end; the end is taken from the germline J gene. Other DNA variants within this sample encode the same CDR3. Equivalent amounts of genomic DNA from CVID and control samples were used as sequencing input. For every sample, a 60 bp segment covering the rearranged TCRbeta CDR3 region was amplified and then sequenced. The immunoSEQ assay, a bias-corrected multiplex PCR combined with high-throughput sequencing, was used for TCRbeta amplification. The authors processed their data as follows. Every unique nucleotide sequence was considered a clone and was annotated with V, D and J genes, copy number and frequency. Sequences were labeled productive if in frame, and non-productive if out of frame or containing stop codons. As previously described, Shannon's entropy was used to calculate clonality. Mean CDR3 Kyte-Doolittle hydropathy was derived from the predicted amino acid sequences of productive clones. Scaled V gene usage was hierarchically clustered using Manhattan distance and complete linkage with the R hclust function. Sharing of clones by CDR3 amino acid sequence was evaluated by resampling 12 repertoires per group over 100 rounds. The repertoires were searched for some 70 published EBV-specific TCRbeta sequences and 200 to 300 published CMV-specific TCRbeta sequences. Two CVID samples yielding fewer than 10,000 sequences were excluded from analysis, leaving 42 CVID repertoires. TCRdb carries this immuneACCESS record with in-frame sequences only. Its versions omit some clonotypes, under half of them owing to an unresolved V gene in the studies checked, with the rest unexplained. For V, J and clone size, that table is used; D and trimming come from the DNA. The sample counts tens of thousands of clones, each observed more than once. Clones ranked in the top ten supply about 5.5% of the sample.

This receptor chain uses TRBV7-2 and TRBJ2-7, with 11 central nucleotides matching TRBD2. This TCR was recovered from a person aged 18 to 70 in good health. The sequenced sample consisted of peripheral blood mononuclear cells. Incomplete CDR3 DNA: TGTGCCAGCAGCCTCACTAGCGGGAGCTCCTACGAG. This sequence encodes CASSLTSGSSYE. The whole CDR3 sequence reads CASSLTSGSSYEQYF.